The 15 T cell receptor beta chains below all came from one sample that was sequenced in a study of shared clonotypes between healthy human individuals. Data came from immunoSEQ multiplex PCR; TCRdb stores just in-frame clones and leaves some out. Among 1.5 million to 2.5 million clones, approximately 95% were seen once, and the ten largest hold approximately 1%. Naive CD8 cells lacked CD45RO and underwent positive selection for CCR7, leaving out terminally differentiated effector memory CD45RA+ cells. Specimen: naive CD8+ T cells sorted from blood. These receptors all stem from a man between 18 and 29 years old in good health.

This rearrangement joins TRBV21-1 to TRBJ1-5; the table calls TRBD1, which could not be checked here. TRBV21-1 is marked as a pseudogene. The CDR3 extends over 16 amino acids. In DNA form, the CDR3 reads TGTGCCAGCAGCAAAGGGGGCCAGAGCGGCAATCAGCCCCAGCATTTT. It encodes CASSKGGQSGNQPQHF.

The gene calls are TRBV6-5 and TRBJ1-1; D remains ambiguous. Germline assignment: CDR1 MNHEY and CDR2 SVGAGI. This CDR3 is built from 14 residues. V gave up 7 bases and J gave up 3 bases, with 15 bases separating them. CDR3: CASNHREGYTEAFF. As DNA, the CDR3 is TGTGCCAGCAACCACCGAGAGGGTTACACTGAAGCTTTCTTT.

For the CDR3, the DNA is TGTGCCAGCAGCTTATCGGACAGGGGGAAGGCTGAAGCTTTCTTT. Translation gives CASSLSDRGKAEAFF. V gene TRBV7-9 combines with J gene TRBJ1-1, with TRBD1 matching 10 bases. This CDR3 comprises 15 residues. J lost 6 bases, V lost 2 bases, and 6 bases had no gene match. Germline V gene sequence: CDR1 SEHNR, CDR2 FQNEAQ (reference sequence).

This sequence joins TRBV29-1 and TRBJ2-2, with D tentatively TRBD2 (5 bases). Trimming stripped 6 bases from V and 4 bases from J, with 18 bases between. Germline CDR1 is SQVTM and CDR2 is ANQGSEA. This CDR3 region has 15 residues. Here the CDR3 DNA reads TGCAGCGTGGGGTCGACGGTCGGGGTCACCGGGGAGCTGTTTTTT. Translated: CSVGSTVGVTGELFF.

This clone has only one observation. The chain joins TRBV27 to TRBJ1-4; no clear D gene. The germline gives CDR1 MNHEY, CDR2 SMNVEV (reference sequence). The CDR3 length is 18 residues. Trimming took 0 bases from V and 0 from J, leaving 14 bases between them. CDR3 nucleotide sequence: TGTGCCAGCAGTTTATCGCCTGGTCGAGTCGCAACTAATGAAAAACTGTTTTTT. This codes for CASSLSPGRVATNEKLFF.

The count of this clone is one. The rearrangement joins TRBV7-9 to TRBJ1-1; 11 nucleotides agree with TRBD1. The junction had 2 bases not matched to a gene; V was cut back by 5 bases and J by 0 bases. The CDR3 loop spans 15 amino acids. The germline V gene has CDR1 SEHNR and CDR2 FQNEAQ (reference sequence). CDR3 residues: CASSKDRGLNTEAFF. CDR3 sequence (DNA): TGTGCCAGCAGCAAGGACAGGGGGCTGAACACTGAAGCTTTCTTT.

The chain is built from TRBV2 and TRBJ2-5; possible D gene TRBD2, 6 bases. Per germline, CDR1 SNHLY and CDR2 FYNNEI. V lost 3 bases and J lost 4, with 12 bases in between. The CDR3 is 14 residues long. Here the CDR3 DNA reads TGTGCCAGCAGTGAGGCGGGACCAGGAGAGACCCAGTACTTC. The encoded protein is CASSEAGPGETQYF.

This chain links TRBV7-6 with TRBJ1-4, with 7 positions matching TRBD1. V lost 1 base to trimming and J lost 0 bases; unmatched junction nucleotides: 8. This CDR3 spans 18 amino acids. Germline CDR1 reads SGHVS; CDR2 reads FNYEAQ. CDR3 residues: CASSLGPGTVATNEKLFF. The DNA of the CDR3 is TGTGCCAGCAGCTTAGGGCCCGGGACAGTTGCAACTAATGAAAAACTGTTTTTT. Filled out from reference TRBV7-6 and TRBJ1-4, the complete variable domain reads GAGVSQSPRYKVTKRGQDVALRCDPISGHVSLYWYRQALGQGPEFLTYFNYEAQQDKSGLPNDRFSAERPEGSISTLTIQRTEQRDSAMYRCASSLGPGTVATNEKLFFGSGTQLSVL.

V is TRBV5-5 and J is TRBJ2-7; TRBD1 matches 8 bases. The trim removed 3 bases at V and 2 bases at J, leaving 4 bases unmatched. The CDR3 consists of 14 residues. CDR1 and CDR2 (germline): SGHKS, YYEKEE (reference sequence). CDR3 protein: CASSSDRAPYEQYF. The CDR3 region has the DNA TGTGCCAGCAGCTCGGACAGGGCGCCCTACGAGCAGTACTTC.

The J gene is TRBJ1-1, the V gene TRBV23-1, with D maybe TRBD1 (6 bases). TRBV23-1 is an open reading frame, and its role is uncertain. The CDR3 spans 17 residues. The V end was cut by 4 bases, the J end by 0 bases, with 18 bases between. In nucleotides, the CDR3 is TGCGCCAGCAGTCGGTACAGGGACGGGGTCGTGAACACTGAAGCTTTCTTT. This encodes CASSRYRDGVVNTEAFF.

This chain links TRBV2 with TRBJ2-4; D not certain. The CDR3 extends over 16 amino acids. V lost 5 bases and J lost 0, with 14 bases in between. CDR1 SNHLY and CDR2 FYNNEI come from the germline V gene. The CDR3 region is CASSLTPALAKNIQYF. The DNA for the CDR3 is TGTGCCAGCAGTCTTACTCCTGCCCTAGCCAAAAACATTCAGTACTTC.

V usage is TRBV13 and J usage is TRBJ1-1; TRBD1 might be the D (5 bases). The CDR3 is 17 residues long. V was trimmed by 0 bases and J by 4 bases, leaving 18 bases between them. Per germline, CDR1 PRHDT and CDR2 FYEKMQ (reference sequence). In DNA form, the CDR3 reads TGTGCCAGCAGCTTAGGCCTAATTGGGGACGGAGGCACTGAAGCTTTCTTT. It translates to CASSLGLIGDGGTEAFF.

V gene TRBV15 combines with J gene TRBJ1-1, with TRBD1 identical over 12 bases. The CDR3 sequence is 15 residues long. J lost 4 bases, V lost 5 bases, and 5 bases had no gene match. Germline V lookup: CDR1 LNHNV, CDR2 YYDKDF (reference sequence). For the CDR3, the DNA is TGTGCCACCAGCGAGGGACAGGGGGCGCTCACTGAAGCTTTCTTT. This gives the protein CATSEGQGALTEAFF.

The gene calls are TRBV6-5 and TRBJ1-1, with D perhaps matching TRBD1 (5 bases). This CDR3 has 13 residues. Looked up from germline, CDR1 is MNHEY and CDR2 is SVGAGI. The V end was cut by 2 bases, the J end by 6 bases, with 10 bases between. CDR3 sequence reads: CASSYLDRPEAFF. The DNA for the CDR3 is TGTGCCAGCAGTTACCTCGACAGACCTGAAGCTTTCTTT.

On this clone itself: Within the sample, other DNA sequences also encode this same CDR3. This chain links TRBV19 with TRBJ1-2, with 7 positions matching TRBD1. Germline CDR1 LNHDA, CDR2 SQIVND (reference sequence). V shed 3 bases and J 3 bases; nucleotides not matched to a gene: 4. CDR3 length: 14 residues. The CDR3 is CASSILGTDYGYTF. The CDR3 region has the DNA TGTGCCAGTAGTATTCTGGGGACAGACTATGGCTACACCTTC. The whole variable domain, filled in from reference TRBV19 and TRBJ1-2, reads DGGITQSPKYLFRKEGQNVTLSCEQNLNHDAMYWYRQDPGQGLRLIYYSQIVNDFQKGDIAEGYSVSREKKESFPLTVTSAQKNPTAFYLCASSILGTDYGYTFGSGTRLTVV.